A single sample is the source of the 2 T cell receptor beta chains below, sequenced in a study of blood T cell repertoires in COVID-19. Profiled with immunoSEQ multiplex PCR; TCRdb holds only in-frame clones, not every one. The table has 200,000 to 300,000 clones, approximately 90% seen once. Specimen: peripheral blood. Receptors were obtained from a man in his fifties or sixties who had recovered from COVID-19.

V gene TRBV5-4 combines with J gene TRBJ1-5; no reliable D call. Germline V lookup: CDR1 SGHNT, CDR2 YYREEE (reference sequence). Trimming took off 2 bases at V and 4 bases at J, with 16 bases between the two ends. The CDR3 sequence is 16 residues long. CDR3 loop: CASSFGGRSTNQPQHF. As DNA, the CDR3 is TGTGCCAGCAGCTTTGGCGGGCGGTCGACTAATCAGCCCCAGCATTTT.

J is TRBJ2-7 and V is TRBV9; TRBD1 matches 10 bases. V lost 4 bases and J lost 1; bases outside the gene matches: 5. The CDR3 sequence is 15 residues long. In germline, CDR1 is SGDLS, CDR2 YYNGEE. CDR3: CASSPGQGGSYEQYF. The CDR3 DNA reads as TGTGCCAGCAGCCCAGGACAGGGGGGGTCCTACGAGCAGTACTTC.